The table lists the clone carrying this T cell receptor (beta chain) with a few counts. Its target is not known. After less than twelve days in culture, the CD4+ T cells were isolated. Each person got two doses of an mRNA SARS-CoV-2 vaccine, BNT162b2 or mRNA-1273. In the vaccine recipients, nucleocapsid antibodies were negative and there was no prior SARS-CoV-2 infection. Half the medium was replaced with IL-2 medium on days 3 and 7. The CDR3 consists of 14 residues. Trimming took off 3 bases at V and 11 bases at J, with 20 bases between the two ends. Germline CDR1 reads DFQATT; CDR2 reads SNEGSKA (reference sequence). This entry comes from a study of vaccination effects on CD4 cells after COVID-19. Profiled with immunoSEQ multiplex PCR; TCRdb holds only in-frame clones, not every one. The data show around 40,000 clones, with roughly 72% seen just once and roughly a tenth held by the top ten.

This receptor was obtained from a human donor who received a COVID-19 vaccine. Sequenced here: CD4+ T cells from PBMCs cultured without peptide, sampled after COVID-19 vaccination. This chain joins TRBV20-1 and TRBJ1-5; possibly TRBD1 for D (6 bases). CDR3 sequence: CSASDRRELGAQHF. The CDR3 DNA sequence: TGCAGTGCTAGTGACAGGAGGGAGTTAGGGGCCCAGCATTTT.